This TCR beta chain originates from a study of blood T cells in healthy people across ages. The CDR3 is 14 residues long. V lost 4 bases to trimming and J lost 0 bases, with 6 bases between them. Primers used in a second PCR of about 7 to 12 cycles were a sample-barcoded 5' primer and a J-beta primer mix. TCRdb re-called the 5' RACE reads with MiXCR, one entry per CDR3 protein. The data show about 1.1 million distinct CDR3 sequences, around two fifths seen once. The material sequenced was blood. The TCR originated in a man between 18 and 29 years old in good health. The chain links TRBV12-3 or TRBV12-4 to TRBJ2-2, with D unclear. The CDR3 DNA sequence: TGTGCCAGCAGTTCTGATACGAACACCGGGGAGCTGTTTTTT. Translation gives CASSSDTNTGELFF.